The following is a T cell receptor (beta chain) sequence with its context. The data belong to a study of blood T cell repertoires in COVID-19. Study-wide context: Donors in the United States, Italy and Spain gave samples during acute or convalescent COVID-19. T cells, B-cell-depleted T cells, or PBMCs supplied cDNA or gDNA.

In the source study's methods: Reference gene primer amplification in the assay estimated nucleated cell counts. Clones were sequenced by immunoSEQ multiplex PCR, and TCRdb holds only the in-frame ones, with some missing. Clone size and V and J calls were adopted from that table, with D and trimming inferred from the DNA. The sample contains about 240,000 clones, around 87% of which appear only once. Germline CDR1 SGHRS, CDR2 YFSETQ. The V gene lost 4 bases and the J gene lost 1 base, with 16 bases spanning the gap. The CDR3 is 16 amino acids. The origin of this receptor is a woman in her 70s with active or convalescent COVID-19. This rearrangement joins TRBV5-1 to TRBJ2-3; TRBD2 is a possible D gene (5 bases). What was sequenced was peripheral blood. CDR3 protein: CASSPRDLGGTDTQYF. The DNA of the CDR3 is TGCGCCAGCAGCCCGAGGGATCTCGGGGGCACAGATACGCAGTATTTT.